At least ten counts were recorded for the clone carrying this T cell receptor (beta chain). Its cognate antigen is unknown. V was pared by 3 bases and J by 2 bases, with 13 bases between. The germline CDR1 and CDR2 sequences are MDHEN and SYDVKM. This CDR3 has 15 amino acids. This sample is part of a study of T cells in Graves' hyperthyroidism and ophthalmopathy. Study overall: Blood from the periphery was taken at initial diagnosis, before any treatment.

Study-wide findings and caveats: From stable hyperthyroidism, ophthalmopathy was set apart by a 13 V-J model.

From RNA transcripts, TCR beta CDR3 regions were amplified. HTBI primers were the set used in a first-round RT-PCR of the TCR CDR3. TCRdb re-derived calls from the multiplex PCR reads in MiXCR, one entry per CDR3 protein. In the table there are more than 500,000 distinct CDR3 sequences, 16% of which are singletons. Pregnant or lactating patients were excluded, as were those with uncontrolled infection or other autoimmune disease. Clinical symptoms, serum thyroxine and TRAb, thyroid ultrasound and orbital computed tomography together formed the diagnostic basis. The clonotype originates from a woman in her 30s with Graves' hyperthyroidism. Source material: blood. This rearrangement joins TRBV28 to TRBJ1-2; perhaps TRBD1 as D (6 bases). DNA of the CDR3: TGTGCCAGCAGTTTTCCAGGGGCCGGCAACTATGGCTACACCTTC. Its protein is CASSFPGAGNYGYTF.